The 7 T cell receptor beta chains below were found in one sample sequenced in a study of blood T cells in healthy people across ages. For the second PCR, which ran for 7 to 11 cycles, a sample-barcoded 5' primer and a J-beta primer mix were used. TCRdb redid the calling of the 5' RACE reads with MiXCR, one entry per CDR3 protein. The sample records more than 500,000 distinct CDR3 sequences, around 27% being singletons. These data were likewise used in another study, on T cells of mothers and their children.

Sequenced: blood. These receptors all come from a boy younger than 10 in good health.

The chain couples TRBV7-9 to TRBJ2-4, with D hard to call. The CDR3 length is 12 residues. V was clipped by 2 bases and J by 7 bases, with 6 bases between them. CDR1 is SEHNR, CDR2 FQNEAQ, per germline (reference sequence). CDR3 sequence: CASSLFSNIQYF. The CDR3 bases are TGTGCCAGCAGCTTATTTAGCAACATTCAGTACTTC.

In this sample, this clonotype turned up a few times. This chain joins TRBV7-9 and TRBJ2-1, with TRBD2 as a possible D gene (5 bases). Germline V lookup: CDR1 SEHNR, CDR2 FQNEAQ (reference sequence). The CDR3 runs 15 residues. The V and J ends lost 0 bases and 3 bases respectively, with 9 bases between them. The CDR3 spells CASSLANGLYNEQFF. The CDR3 DNA sequence: TGTGCCAGCAGCTTAGCGAACGGACTCTACAATGAGCAGTTCTTC.

V gene TRBV20-1 combines with J gene TRBJ2-5, with 13 bases lining up with TRBD2. The J call is doubtful: the DNA matches TRBJ2-1 better. The germline gives CDR1 DFQATT, CDR2 SNEGSKA (reference sequence). CDR3 size: 15 residues. In DNA, the CDR3 is TGCAGTGCTATCGGACTAGCGGGAGTAGGGAATGAGCAGTTCTTC. Protein sequence: CSAIGLAGVGNEQFF.

The rearrangement joins TRBV4-3 to TRBJ1-1; D uncertain. The CDR3 is made up of 13 amino acids. CDR1 and CDR2 from the germline V gene are LGHNA and YSLEER. Between the trimmed V and J ends, which lost 3 bases and 2 bases, there was a span of 7 bases. CDR3 nucleotide sequence: TGCGCCAGCAGCCAGGTACAAAACACTGAAGCTTTCTTT. Its protein product is CASSQVQNTEAFF.

The sample holds a few counts of this clonotype. The J gene is TRBJ2-1, the V gene TRBV30, with no clear D. The V and J ends lost 1 base and 4 bases respectively, with 11 bases between them. Germline-derived CDR1 and CDR2 are GTSNPN and SVGIG (reference sequence). The CDR3 contains 14 residues. The CDR3 loop reads CAWSGATPYNEQFF. Here the CDR3 DNA reads TGTGCCTGGAGTGGGGCTACCCCATACAATGAGCAGTTCTTC.

The V call is TRBV4-2, the J call TRBJ2-5; the match to TRBD2 covers 13 bases. The germline V gene encodes CDR1 LGHNA and CDR2 YNFKEQ. This CDR3 is 16 amino acids long. V trimming: 0 bases; J trimming: 4 bases; junction bases outside the gene matches: 2. The CDR3 here is CASSQDTSGRVETQYF. DNA for the CDR3: TGTGCCAGCAGCCAAGATACTAGCGGGAGGGTAGAGACCCAGTACTTC.

This clonotype was observed a handful of times. The gene calls are TRBV5-1 and TRBJ2-5; the match to TRBD2 covers 8 bases. This CDR3 is 18 amino acids long. The V segment lost 0 bases and the J segment 5 bases; nucleotides outside the gene matches: 15. Germline V lookup: CDR1 SGHRS, CDR2 YFSETQ. The CDR3 DNA reads TGCGCCAGCAGCTTGGGCACTGCGGGAGGAGGCGCAAGGGAGACCCAGTACTTC. It specifies CASSLGTAGGGARETQYF.